The 17 T cell receptor beta chains below all came from one sample that was sequenced in a study of T cells in localized non-small cell lung cancer. The protocol was immunoSEQ multiplex PCR, while the TCRdb copy is restricted to in-frame clones and leaves out a portion. The sample lists about 2,000 clones, about 30% occurring once. This sample comprised normal lung tissue next to the tumor, obtained before any cancer treatment. These receptors came from a woman aged 40-69 years with stage II squamous cell lung carcinoma.

V and J are TRBV11-3 and TRBJ2-1; TRBD2 matches 14 bases. This CDR3 is 15 amino acids long. Germline V gene data show CDR1 as SGHNT and CDR2 as YENEEA. V was pared by 8 bases and J by 8 bases, with 8 bases of the junction left unmatched. The CDR3 DNA follows: TGTGCCAGCGGACTAGCGGGAGGTAGCGTAGATGAGCAGTTCTTC. As protein: CASGLAGGSVDEQFF.

This clone occurred a few times. The chain combines TRBV11-3 with TRBJ2-1; tentatively, D is TRBD2 (6 bases). This CDR3 is built from 14 residues. Trimming stripped 5 bases from V and 6 bases from J, with 14 bases between. Germline CDR1 reads SGHNT; CDR2 reads YENEEA. The CDR3: CASSLTSTANEQFF. CDR3 coding DNA: TGTGCCAGCAGCCTCACTAGCACTGCCAATGAGCAGTTCTTC.

Comments on this clone: Read data end 1 residue before the CDR3 end; the end is taken from the germline J gene. The V and J genes are TRBV10-3 and TRBJ2-4; no firm D call. The CDR3 is 17 amino acids. Trimming pared 0 bases from V and 1 base from J, leaving 13 bases between. Germline lookup yields CDR1 ENHRY and CDR2 SYGVKD. The CDR3: CAISESVLVGAKNIQYF. The CDR3 DNA, read in part, is TGTGCCATCAGTGAGTCGGTTCTCGTAGGGGCCAAAAACATTCAGTAC.

The chain recombines TRBV11-3 with TRBJ2-1, with 15 bases fitting TRBD2. This CDR3 spans 16 amino acids. Germline V gene data show CDR1 as SGHNT and CDR2 as YENEEA. V shed 5 bases, J shed 8 bases, and the junction held 7 bases outside the gene matches. CDR3 sequence: CASSQGLAGGRDEQFF. CDR3 nucleotides: TGTGCCAGCAGCCAAGGACTAGCGGGGGGGAGGGATGAGCAGTTCTTC.

This clone has only one observation. V usage is TRBV5-1 and J usage is TRBJ2-1; the D is unclear. CDR3 size: 14 residues. V lost 0 bases and J lost 5, with 9 bases in between. Germline V gene lookup returns CDR1 SGHRS and CDR2 YFSETQ. For the CDR3, the DNA is TGCGCCAGCAGCTTGGTTAGCACGGACAATGAGCAGTTCTTC. It codes for CASSLVSTDNEQFF.

In nucleotides, the CDR3 is TGTGCCAGCAGCACAGGGCCGGGAAGCTACACCTTC. Protein product: CASSTGPGSYTF. The V gene is TRBV6-8, the J gene TRBJ1-2; maybe TRBD1 (6 bases). Trimming took off 6 bases at V and 9 bases at J, with 14 bases between the two ends. The germline gives CDR1 MNHGY, CDR2 SAAAGT. The CDR3 runs to 12 residues.

CDR3: CATSRDIVDSPLHF. Here the CDR3 DNA reads TGTGCCACCAGCAGAGATATAGTGGATTCACCCCTCCACTTT. The J gene is TRBJ1-6, the V gene TRBV15; D uncertain. Germline CDR1 and CDR2: LNHNV and YYDKDF (reference sequence). V was clipped by 0 bases and J by 8 bases, with 8 bases between them. This CDR3 is built from 14 residues.

This clone appeared a few times. V usage is TRBV6-8 and J usage is TRBJ1-1; 11 bases fit TRBD1. V trimming: 10 bases; J trimming: 12 bases; junction bases outside the gene matches: 16. The CDR3 length is 14 residues. Germline CDR1 is MNHGY and CDR2 is SAAAGT. The CDR3 bases are TGTGCCATCAACCCCGGGACAGGGGGGAGACAAACTTTCTTT. Translated, it gives CAINPGTGGRQTFF.

The chain combines TRBV19 with TRBJ2-2; tentatively, D is TRBD1 (5 bases). V dropped 4 bases and J dropped 1 base, with 7 bases sitting between them. The CDR3 consists of 14 residues. Germline V gene data show CDR1 as LNHDA and CDR2 as SQIVND (reference sequence). The CDR3 DNA reads as TGTGCCAGTAGTAACAGGCAGAACACCGGGGAGCTGTTTTTT. The encoded protein is CASSNRQNTGELFF.

The V call is TRBV28, the J call TRBJ1-5; possible D gene TRBD1, 5 bases. From germline, CDR1 is MDHEN and CDR2 SYDVKM. CDR3 length equals 15 residues. The V end lost 7 bases, the J end lost 1 base, and 14 bases lay between the germline ends. CDR3 sequence (DNA): TGTGCCAGCAACCCGTGGACATCCAGCAATCAGCCCCAGCATTTT. Protein: CASNPWTSSNQPQHF.

This clone has just a few counts. The rearrangement links TRBV28 to TRBJ1-5; D might be TRBD1 (6 bases). Trimming shortened V by 11 bases and J by 4 bases, and 15 bases separated the two germline ends. The CDR3 totals 13 residues. CDR1 and CDR2 from the germline V gene are MDHEN and SYDVKM. CDR3 nucleotides: TGTGCCGGACAATTCAGGGGAAATCAGCCCCAGCATTTT. Encoded protein: CAGQFRGNQPQHF.

There are a few counts of this clone. The chain employs TRBV6-8 and TRBJ2-1; 8 bases map to TRBD1. The CDR3 extends over 12 amino acids. V lost 5 bases to trimming and J lost 7 bases; unmatched junction nucleotides: 1. Germline V gene data show CDR1 as MNHGY and CDR2 as SAAAGT. The CDR3 nucleotides read TGTGCCAGCAGTCGGACAGGGAATGAGCAGTTCTTC. The encoded protein is CASSRTGNEQFF.

A few counts support this clone. This chain joins TRBV6-8 and TRBJ1-1; 7 bases align to TRBD1. J was trimmed by 0 bases and V by 6 bases; bases with no gene match: 10. The germline gives CDR1 MNHGY, CDR2 SAAAGT. The CDR3 covers 16 residues. The CDR3 bases are TGTGCCAGCAGAGAAAGCCGACAGGGCATGAACACTGAAGCTTTCTTT. This encodes CASRESRQGMNTEAFF.

By share of the sample, this clone is large. The chain has TRBV6-8 and TRBJ2-7; D is possibly TRBD2 (6 bases). This CDR3 is built from 14 residues. Trimming left V 5 bases short and J 2 bases short, with 13 bases between. Germline V gene data show CDR1 as MNHGY and CDR2 as SAAAGT. The CDR3 protein is CASSDTGLTYEQYF. CDR3 coding DNA: TGTGCCAGCAGTGATACGGGACTGACCTACGAGCAGTACTTC.

This clone was observed a few times. The chain links TRBV11-3 to TRBJ1-6; maybe TRBD1 (6 bases). The CDR3 contains 15 residues. The V gene lost 2 bases and the J gene lost 9 bases, with 14 bases spanning the gap. CDR1 and CDR2 from the germline V gene are SGHNT and YENEEA. The CDR3 sequence: CASSLYQGSSSPLHF. The DNA for the CDR3 is TGTGCCAGCAGCTTATATCAGGGGAGTAGTTCACCCCTCCACTTT.

V gene TRBV29-1 combines with J gene TRBJ1-5, with 8 positions matching TRBD1. The germline V gene has CDR1 SQVTM and CDR2 ANQGSEA. J lost 4 bases, V lost 5 bases, and 4 bases had no gene match. The CDR3 covers 13 residues. CDR3: CSVQQGVNQPQHF. The CDR3 coding sequence is TGCAGCGTTCAACAGGGGGTTAATCAGCCCCAGCATTTT.

This clone is judged large. The chain combines TRBV18 with TRBJ2-5, with TRBD1 matching over 8 bases. V shed 6 bases and J 5 bases; nucleotides not matched to a gene: 5. The V gene's germline CDR1 is KGHSH and CDR2 LQKENI. The CDR3 consists of 13 residues. This chain's CDR3 is CASSSGGFETQYF. The CDR3 nucleotides read TGTGCCAGCTCCTCAGGGGGCTTTGAGACCCAGTACTTC.